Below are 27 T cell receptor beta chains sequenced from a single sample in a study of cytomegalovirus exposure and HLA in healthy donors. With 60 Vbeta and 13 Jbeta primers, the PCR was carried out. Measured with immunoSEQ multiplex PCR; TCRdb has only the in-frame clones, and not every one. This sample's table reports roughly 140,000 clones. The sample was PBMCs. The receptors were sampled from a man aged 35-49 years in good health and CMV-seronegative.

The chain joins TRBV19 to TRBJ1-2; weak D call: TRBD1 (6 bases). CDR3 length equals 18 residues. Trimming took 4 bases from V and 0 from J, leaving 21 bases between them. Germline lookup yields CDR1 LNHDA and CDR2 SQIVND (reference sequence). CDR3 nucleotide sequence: TGTGCCAGTAGTACACACAGGGTACTACTCTCAGCTAACTATGGCTACACCTTC. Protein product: CASSTHRVLLSANYGYTF.

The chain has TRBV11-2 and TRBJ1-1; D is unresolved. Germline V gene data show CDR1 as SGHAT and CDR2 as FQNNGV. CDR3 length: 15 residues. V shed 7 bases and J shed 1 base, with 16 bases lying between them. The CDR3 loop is CASTTFQAGNTEAFF. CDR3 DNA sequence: TGTGCCAGCACCACGTTTCAGGCGGGGAACACTGAAGCTTTCTTT.

The CDR3 DNA sequence: TGTGCCAGCAGCAGACGACAGAACACCGGGGAGCTGTTTTTT. Protein sequence: CASSRRQNTGELFF. The chain links TRBV9 to TRBJ2-2; the D is unclear. Germline V gives CDR1 SGDLS, CDR2 YYNGEE. Trimming shortened V by 4 bases and J by 1 base, and 8 bases separated the two germline ends. CDR3 size: 14 residues.

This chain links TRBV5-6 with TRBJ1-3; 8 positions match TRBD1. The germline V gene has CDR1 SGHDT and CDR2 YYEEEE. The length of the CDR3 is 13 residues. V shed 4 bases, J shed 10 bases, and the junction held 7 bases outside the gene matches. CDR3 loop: CASSGQGAGTIYF. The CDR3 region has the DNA TGTGCCAGCAGCGGTCAGGGGGCAGGAACCATATATTTT.

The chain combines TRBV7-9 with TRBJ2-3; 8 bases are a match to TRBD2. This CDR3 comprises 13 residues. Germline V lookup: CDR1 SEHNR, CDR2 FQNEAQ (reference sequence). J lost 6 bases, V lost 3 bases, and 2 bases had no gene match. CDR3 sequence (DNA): TGTGCCAGCAGCTTCGGGGGGGCTGATACGCAGTATTTT. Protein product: CASSFGGADTQYF.

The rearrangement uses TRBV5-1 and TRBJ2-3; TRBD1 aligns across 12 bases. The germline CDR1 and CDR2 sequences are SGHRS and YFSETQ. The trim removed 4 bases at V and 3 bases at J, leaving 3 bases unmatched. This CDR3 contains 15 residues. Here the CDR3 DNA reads TGCGCCAGCAGCCGGGGACAGGGGGCAACAGATACGCAGTATTTT. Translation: CASSRGQGATDTQYF.

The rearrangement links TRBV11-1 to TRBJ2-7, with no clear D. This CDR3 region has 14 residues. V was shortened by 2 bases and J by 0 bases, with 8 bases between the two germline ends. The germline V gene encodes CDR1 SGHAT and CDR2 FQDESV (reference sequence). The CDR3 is CASSLSGFSYEQYF. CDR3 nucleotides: TGTGCCAGCAGCTTATCGGGTTTCTCCTACGAGCAGTACTTC.

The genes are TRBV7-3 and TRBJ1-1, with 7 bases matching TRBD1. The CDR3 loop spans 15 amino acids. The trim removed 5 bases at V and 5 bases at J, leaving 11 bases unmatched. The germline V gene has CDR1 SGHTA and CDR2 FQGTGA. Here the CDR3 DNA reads TGTGCCAGCAGCCCGACAGGGACTCTTGGGACTGAAGCTTTCTTT. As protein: CASSPTGTLGTEAFF. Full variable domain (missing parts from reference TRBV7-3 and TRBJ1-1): GAGVSQTPSNKVTEKGKYVELRCDPISGHTALYWYRQSLGQGPEFLIYFQGTGAADDSGLPNDRFFAVRPEGSVSTLKIQRTERGDSAVYLCASSPTGTLGTEAFFGQGTRLTVV.

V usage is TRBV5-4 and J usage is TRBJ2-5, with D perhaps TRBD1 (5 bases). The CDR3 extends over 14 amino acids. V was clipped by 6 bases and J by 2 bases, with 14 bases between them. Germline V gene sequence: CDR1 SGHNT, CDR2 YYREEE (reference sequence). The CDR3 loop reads CASKGSERQETQYF. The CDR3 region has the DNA TGTGCCAGCAAGGGGTCCGAGAGGCAAGAGACCCAGTACTTC.

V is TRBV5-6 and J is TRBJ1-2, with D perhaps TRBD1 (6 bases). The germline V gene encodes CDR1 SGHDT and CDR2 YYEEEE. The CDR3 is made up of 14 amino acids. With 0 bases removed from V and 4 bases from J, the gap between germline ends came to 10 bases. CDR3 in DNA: TGTGCCAGCAGCTTGGGGACAGAAATCTATGGCTACACCTTC. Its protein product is CASSLGTEIYGYTF.

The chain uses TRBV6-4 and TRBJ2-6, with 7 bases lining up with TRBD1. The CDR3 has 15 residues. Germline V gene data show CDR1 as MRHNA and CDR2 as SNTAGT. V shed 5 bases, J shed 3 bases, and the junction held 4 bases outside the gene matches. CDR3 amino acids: CASSQGGGGANVLTF. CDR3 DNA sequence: TGTGCCAGCAGTCAAGGGGGCGGTGGGGCCAACGTCCTGACTTTC.

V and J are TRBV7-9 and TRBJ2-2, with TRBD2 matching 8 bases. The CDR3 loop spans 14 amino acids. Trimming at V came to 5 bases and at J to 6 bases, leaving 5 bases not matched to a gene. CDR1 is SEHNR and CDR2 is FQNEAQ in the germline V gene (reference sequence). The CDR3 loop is CASSHSGAAGELFF. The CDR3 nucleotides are TGTGCCAGCAGCCATAGCGGGGCGGCCGGGGAGCTGTTTTTT.

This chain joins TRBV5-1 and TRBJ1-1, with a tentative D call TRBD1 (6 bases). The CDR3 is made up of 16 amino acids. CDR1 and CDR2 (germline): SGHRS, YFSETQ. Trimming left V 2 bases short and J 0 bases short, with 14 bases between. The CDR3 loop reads CASSLKGEGMNTEAFF. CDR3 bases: TGCGCCAGCAGCTTAAAGGGGGAGGGCATGAACACTGAAGCTTTCTTT.

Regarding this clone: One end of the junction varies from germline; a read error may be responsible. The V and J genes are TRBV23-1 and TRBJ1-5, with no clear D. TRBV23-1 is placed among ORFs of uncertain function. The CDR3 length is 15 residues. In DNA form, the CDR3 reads TGCGCCAGCAGTCAATCGTTGGCTCGCAACCAGCCCCAGCATTTT. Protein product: CASSQSLARNQPQHF.

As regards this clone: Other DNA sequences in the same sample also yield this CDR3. The CDR3 loop is CASSHSGQGTDTQYF. For the CDR3, the DNA is TGCGCCAGCAGCCATAGCGGGCAGGGCACAGATACGCAGTATTTT. The rearrangement uses TRBV4-1 and TRBJ2-3; TRBD2 matches at 7 bases. This CDR3 is built from 15 residues. The trim removed 3 bases at V and 1 base at J, leaving 4 bases unmatched. Per the germline V gene, CDR1 is MGHRA and CDR2 is YSYEKL.

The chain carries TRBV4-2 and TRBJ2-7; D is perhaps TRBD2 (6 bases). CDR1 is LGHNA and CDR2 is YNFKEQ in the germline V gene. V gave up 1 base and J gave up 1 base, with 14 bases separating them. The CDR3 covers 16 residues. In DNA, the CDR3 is TGTGCCAGCAGCCAAGTCGATGGGACTGAGTCCTACGAGCAGTACTTC. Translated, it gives CASSQVDGTESYEQYF.

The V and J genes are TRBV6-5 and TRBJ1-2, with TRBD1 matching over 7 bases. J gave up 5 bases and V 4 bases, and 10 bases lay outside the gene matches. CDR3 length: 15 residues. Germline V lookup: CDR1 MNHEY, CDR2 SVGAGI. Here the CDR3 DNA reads TGTGCCAGCAGTTCCGGCAGGGGGGCGATTTATGGCTACACCTTC. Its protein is CASSSGRGAIYGYTF.

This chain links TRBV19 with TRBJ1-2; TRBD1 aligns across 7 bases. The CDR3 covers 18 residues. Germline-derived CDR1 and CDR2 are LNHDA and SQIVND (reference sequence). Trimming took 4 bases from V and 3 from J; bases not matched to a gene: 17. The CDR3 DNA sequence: TGTGCCAGTAGTACAGTTCCGGGACAGTTTCCCACCTACTATGGCTACACCTTC. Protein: CASSTVPGQFPTYYGYTF.

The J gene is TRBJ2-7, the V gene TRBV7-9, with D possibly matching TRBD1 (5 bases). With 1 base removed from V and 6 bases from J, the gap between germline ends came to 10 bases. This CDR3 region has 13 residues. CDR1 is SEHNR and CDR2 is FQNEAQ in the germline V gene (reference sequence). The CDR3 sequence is CASSLEGVTEQYF. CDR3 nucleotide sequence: TGTGCCAGCAGCTTAGAAGGGGTTACCGAGCAGTACTTC.

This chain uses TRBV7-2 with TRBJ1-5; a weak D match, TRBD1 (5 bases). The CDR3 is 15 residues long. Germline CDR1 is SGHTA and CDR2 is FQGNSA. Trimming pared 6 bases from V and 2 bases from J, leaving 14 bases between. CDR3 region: CASRFGGFGNQPQHF. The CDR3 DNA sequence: TGTGCCAGCAGATTCGGGGGGTTTGGCAATCAGCCCCAGCATTTT.

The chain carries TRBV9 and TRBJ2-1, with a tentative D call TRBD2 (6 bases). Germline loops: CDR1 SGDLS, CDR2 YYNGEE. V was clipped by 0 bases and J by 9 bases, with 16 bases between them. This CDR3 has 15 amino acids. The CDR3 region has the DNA TGTGCCAGCAGCGTAGACGCTTCGCGGGGAGTTGAGCAGTTCTTC. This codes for CASSVDASRGVEQFF.

The CDR3 here is CASNGWGGGYGYTF. As DNA, the CDR3 is TGTGCCAGCAATGGTTGGGGAGGGGGCTATGGCTACACCTTC. The chain is built from TRBV6-1 and TRBJ1-2, with D possibly matching TRBD1 (6 bases). V lost 7 bases and J lost 4, with 16 bases in between. The CDR3 has 14 amino acids. Germline values: CDR1 MNHNS, CDR2 SASEGT.

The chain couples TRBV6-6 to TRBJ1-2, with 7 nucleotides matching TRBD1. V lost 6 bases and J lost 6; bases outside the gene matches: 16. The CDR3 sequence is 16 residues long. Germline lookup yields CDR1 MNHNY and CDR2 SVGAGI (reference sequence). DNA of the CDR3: TGTGCCAGCAGCCCTACGAGTACAGGGGTGGCGGATGGCTACACCTTC. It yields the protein CASSPTSTGVADGYTF.

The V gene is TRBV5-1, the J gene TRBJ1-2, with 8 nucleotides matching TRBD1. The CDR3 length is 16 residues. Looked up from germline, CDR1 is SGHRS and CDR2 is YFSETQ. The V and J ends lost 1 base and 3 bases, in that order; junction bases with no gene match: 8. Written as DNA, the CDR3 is TGCGCCAGCAGCTTGACCGGGACAGGAGGGGACTATGGCTACACCTTC. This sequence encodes CASSLTGTGGDYGYTF.

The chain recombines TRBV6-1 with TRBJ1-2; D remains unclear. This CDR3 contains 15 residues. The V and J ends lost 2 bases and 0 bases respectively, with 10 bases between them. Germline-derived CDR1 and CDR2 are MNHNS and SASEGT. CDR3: CASSETSGANYGYTF. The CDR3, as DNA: TGTGCCAGCAGTGAAACATCGGGAGCTAACTATGGCTACACCTTC.

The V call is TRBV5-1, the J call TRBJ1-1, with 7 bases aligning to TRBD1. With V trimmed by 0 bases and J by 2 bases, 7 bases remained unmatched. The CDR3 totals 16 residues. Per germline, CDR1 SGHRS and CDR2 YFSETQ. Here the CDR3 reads CASSLGDRNINTEAFF. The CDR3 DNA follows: TGCGCCAGCAGCTTGGGGGACAGAAACATTAACACTGAAGCTTTCTTT.

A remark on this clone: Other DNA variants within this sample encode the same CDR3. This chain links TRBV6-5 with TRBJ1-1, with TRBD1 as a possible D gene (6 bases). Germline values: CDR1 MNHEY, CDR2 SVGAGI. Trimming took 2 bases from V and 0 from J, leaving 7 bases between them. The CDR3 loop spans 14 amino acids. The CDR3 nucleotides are TGTGCCAGCAGTTACGGGGGCCTGAACACTGAAGCTTTCTTT. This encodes CASSYGGLNTEAFF.